The next 2 T cell receptor beta chains were all read from a single sample in a study of T cells in Graves' hyperthyroidism and ophthalmopathy. TCR beta CDR3 region amplification was performed from RNA transcripts. HTBI primers were employed in a first-round RT-PCR of the TCR CDR3. MiXCR was run by TCRdb on the multiplex PCR reads, yielding one entry per CDR3 protein. The table has about 700,000 distinct CDR3 sequences, about 14% seen once. Sequences were obtained from blood. The receptors stem from a woman under 30 with Graves' hyperthyroidism.

In its sample, this clonotype was seen many times. This chain connects TRBV7-9 to TRBJ2-7, with D possibly called TRBD1 or TRBD2 (5 bases each). The CDR3 loop spans 19 amino acids. CDR1 SEHNR and CDR2 FQNEAQ come from the germline V gene (reference sequence). V shed 5 bases and J shed 1 base, with 27 bases lying between them. The CDR3, as DNA: TGTGCCAGCAGCCATAGTAGTAGCGATCAGGGAACCCTTTCCTACGAGCAGTACTTC. Amino acid sequence: CASSHSSSDQGTLSYEQYF.

This clonotype was seen many times. The chain combines TRBV12-3 or TRBV12-4 with TRBJ1-5, with a tentative D call TRBD1 (5 bases). The ends were cut back, 5 bases at V and 6 bases at J, with 11 bases in the middle. The CDR3 consists of 13 residues. The CDR3 region is CASSHSGGQPQHF. In DNA form, the CDR3 reads TGTGCCAGCAGTCACTCGGGGGGTCAGCCCCAGCATTTT.